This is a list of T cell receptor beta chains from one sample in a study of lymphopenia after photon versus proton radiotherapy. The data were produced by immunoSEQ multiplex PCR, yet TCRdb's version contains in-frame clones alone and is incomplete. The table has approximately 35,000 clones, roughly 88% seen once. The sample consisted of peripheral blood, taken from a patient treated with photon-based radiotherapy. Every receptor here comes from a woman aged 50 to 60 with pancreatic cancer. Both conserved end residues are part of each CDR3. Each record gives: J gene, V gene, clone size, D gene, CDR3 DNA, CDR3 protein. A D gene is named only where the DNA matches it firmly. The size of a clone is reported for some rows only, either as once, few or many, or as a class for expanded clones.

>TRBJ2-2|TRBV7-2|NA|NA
TGTGCCAGCAGCCTAACACAGGGCACCGGGGAGCTGTTTTTT
CASSLTQGTGELFF
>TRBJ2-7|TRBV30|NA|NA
TGTGCCTGGAGCTCCGGGGGGACAACCGCGGGCGAGCAGTACTTC
CAWSSGGTTAGEQYF
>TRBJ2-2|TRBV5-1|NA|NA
TGCGCCAGCAGCTTGAGAATACCAACGAACACCGGGGAGCTGTTTTTT
CASSLRIPTNTGELFF
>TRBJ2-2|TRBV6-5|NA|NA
TGTGCCAGCACCCCCCAAGCCACCGGGGAGCTGTTTTTT
CASTPQATGELFF
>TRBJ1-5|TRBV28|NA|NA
TGTGCCAGCACCCCCGGCCCGGGGGGGGAGCCCCAGCATTTT
CASTPGPGGEPQHF
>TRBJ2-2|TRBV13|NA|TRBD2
TGTGCCAGCTCGGCGGGAGGAGGGAACACCGGGGAGCTGTTTTTT
CASSAGGGNTGELFF
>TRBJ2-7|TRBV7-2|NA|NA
TGTGCCAGCAGGAGCGGGTCCAGCTCCTACGAGCAGTACTTC
CASRSGSSSYEQYF
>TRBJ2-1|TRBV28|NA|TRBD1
TGTGCCAGCAGTTTATTTGGGGGACAGGGCTACAATGAGCAGTTCTTC
CASSLFGGQGYNEQFF
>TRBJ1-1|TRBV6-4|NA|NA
TGTGCCAGCAGTGAGGGGGCGAACACTGAAGCTTTCTTT
CASSEGANTEAFF
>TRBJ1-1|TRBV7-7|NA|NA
TGTGCCAGCAGCCCTTTGGCGGGAGCTGAAGCTTTCTTT
CASSPLAGAEAFF
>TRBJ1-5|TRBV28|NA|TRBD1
TGTGCCATTCCGGGACAGGGAGGCAATCAGCCCCAGCATTTT
CAIPGQGGNQPQHF
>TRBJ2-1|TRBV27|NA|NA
TGTGCCAGCAGTTTCCAGGGTAGCCGTTACAATGAGCAGTTCTTC
CASSFQGSRYNEQFF
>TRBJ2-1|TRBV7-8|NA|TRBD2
TGTGCCAGCAGCTCCCGGGACTACCCCAACGCGGAGCAGTTCTTC
CASSSRDYPNAEQFF
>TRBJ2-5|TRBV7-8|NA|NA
TGTGCCAGCAGCTTAGCGGGCAGGGGCCCCATGGAGACCCAGTACTTC
CASSLAGRGPMETQYF
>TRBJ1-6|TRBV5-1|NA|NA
TGCGCCAGCAGCTTGGTTGTAGGCGGCAGCTCCTATAATTCACCCCTCCACTTT
CASSLVVGGSSYNSPLHF
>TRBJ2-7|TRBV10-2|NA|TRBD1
TGCGCCAGCAGTGACGGACAGGGATACGAGCAGTACTTC
CASSDGQGYEQYF
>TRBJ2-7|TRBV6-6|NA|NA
TGTGCCAGCAGTTACTCACAGGACTACGAGCAGTACTTC
CASSYSQDYEQYF
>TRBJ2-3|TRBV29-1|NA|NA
TGCAGCGTTCCGGGGACTTACGGCACAGATACGCAGTATTTT
CSVPGTYGTDTQYF
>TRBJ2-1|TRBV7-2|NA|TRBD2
TGTGCCAGCAGCTTACGGCGGGAGAATCACAATGAGCAGTTCTTC
CASSLRRENHNEQFF
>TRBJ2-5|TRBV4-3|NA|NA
TGCGCCAGCAGCCAAGGAGGGGATCAAGAGACCCAGTACTTC
CASSQGGDQETQYF
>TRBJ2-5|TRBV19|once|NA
TGTGCCAGTAGTATTCCCCAGGGGACGGGAGAGACCCAGTACTTC
CASSIPQGTGETQYF
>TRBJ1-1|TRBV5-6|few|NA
TGTGCCAGCAGCCCCACGCAGGGAGTGAGGAACACTGAAGCTTTCTTT
CASSPTQGVRNTEAFF
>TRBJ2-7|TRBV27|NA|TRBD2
TGTGCCAGCAGTTTCGGGACTAGCGGTTCCAACGAGCAGTACTTC
CASSFGTSGSNEQYF
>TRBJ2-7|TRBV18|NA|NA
TGTGCCAGCTCGCCCCAGGACGTCACGGGGGAGCAGTACTTC
CASSPQDVTGEQYF
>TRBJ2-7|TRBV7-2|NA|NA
TGTGCCAGCCAACCCCCCGGGTCAACCTACGAGCAGTACTTC
CASQPPGSTYEQYF
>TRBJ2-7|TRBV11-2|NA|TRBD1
TGTGCCAGCAGCTTAGGACCGGGACAGGGGGCGCGGGAGCAGTACTTC
CASSLGPGQGAREQYF
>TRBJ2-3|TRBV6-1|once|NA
TGTGCCAGCAGTGGACAAGGGGGATACACAGATACGCAGTATTTT
CASSGQGGYTDTQYF
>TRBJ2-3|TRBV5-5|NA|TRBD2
TGTGCCAGCAGCCCATCGACTAGCGACCCTGGGGATACGCAGTATTTT
CASSPSTSDPGDTQYF
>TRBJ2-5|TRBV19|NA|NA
TGTGCCAGTAGTAACCCGAGGAAGGGACGACTGGAGACCCAGTACTTC
CASSNPRKGRLETQYF
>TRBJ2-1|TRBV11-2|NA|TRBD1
TGTGCCAGCAGCAGGGGGCGTGAGCAGTTCTTC
CASSRGREQFF
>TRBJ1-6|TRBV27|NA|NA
TGTGCCAGCAGTTCTCCACGGCACAATTCACCCCTCCACTTT
CASSSPRHNSPLHF
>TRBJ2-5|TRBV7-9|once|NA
TGTGCCAGCGACTCTCTGCCAGAGACCCAGTACTTC
CASDSLPETQYF
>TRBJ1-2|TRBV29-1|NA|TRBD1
TGCAGCGTTGATGGGACAGGGGGAAACGCGCTGGCTAACTATGGCTACACCTTC
CSVDGTGGNALANYGYTF
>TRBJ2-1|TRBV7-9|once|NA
TGTGCCAGCACTCGGAACAATGAGCAGTTCTTC
CASTRNNEQFF
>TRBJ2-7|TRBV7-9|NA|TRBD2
TGTGCCAGCAGCTTTCCACTAGCGGAATTCTACGAGCAGTACTTC
CASSFPLAEFYEQYF
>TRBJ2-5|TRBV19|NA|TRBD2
TGTGCCAGTAGTATAACTAGCGGGAGTCTGCAAGAGACCCAGTACTTC
CASSITSGSLQETQYF